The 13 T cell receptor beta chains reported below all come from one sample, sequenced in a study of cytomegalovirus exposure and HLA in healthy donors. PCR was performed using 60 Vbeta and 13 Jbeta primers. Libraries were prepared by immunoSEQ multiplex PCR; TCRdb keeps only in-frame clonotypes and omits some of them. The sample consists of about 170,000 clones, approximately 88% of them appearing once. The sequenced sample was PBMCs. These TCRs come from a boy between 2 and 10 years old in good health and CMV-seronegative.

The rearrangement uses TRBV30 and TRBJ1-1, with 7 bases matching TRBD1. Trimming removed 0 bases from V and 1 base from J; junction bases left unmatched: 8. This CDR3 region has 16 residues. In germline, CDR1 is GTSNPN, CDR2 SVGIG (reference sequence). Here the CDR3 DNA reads TGTGCCTGGAGTGTACAGGGGCGAGGGGCGAACACTGAAGCTTTCTTT. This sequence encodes CAWSVQGRGANTEAFF.

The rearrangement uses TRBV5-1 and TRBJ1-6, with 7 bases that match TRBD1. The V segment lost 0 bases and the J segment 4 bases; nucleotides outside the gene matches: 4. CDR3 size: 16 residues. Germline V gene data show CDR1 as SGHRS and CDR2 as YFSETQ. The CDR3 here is CASSLDEGQYNSPLHF. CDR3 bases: TGCGCCAGCAGCTTGGATGAGGGACAGTATAATTCACCCCTCCACTTT.

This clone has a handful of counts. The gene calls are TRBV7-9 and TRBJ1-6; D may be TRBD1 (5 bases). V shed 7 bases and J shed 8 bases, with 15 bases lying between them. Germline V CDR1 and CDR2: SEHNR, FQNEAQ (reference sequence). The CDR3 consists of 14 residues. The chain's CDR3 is CASNPDSLDSPLHF. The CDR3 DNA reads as TGTGCCAGCAACCCTGACAGTTTGGATTCACCCCTCCACTTT.

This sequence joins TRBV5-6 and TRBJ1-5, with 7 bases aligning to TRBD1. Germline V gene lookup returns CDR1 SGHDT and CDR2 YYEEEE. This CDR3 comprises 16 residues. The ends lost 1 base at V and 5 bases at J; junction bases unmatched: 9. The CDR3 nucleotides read TGTGCCAGCAGCTTGAGGGTGACAGGGATGTATCAGCCCCAGCATTTT. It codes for CASSLRVTGMYQPQHF.

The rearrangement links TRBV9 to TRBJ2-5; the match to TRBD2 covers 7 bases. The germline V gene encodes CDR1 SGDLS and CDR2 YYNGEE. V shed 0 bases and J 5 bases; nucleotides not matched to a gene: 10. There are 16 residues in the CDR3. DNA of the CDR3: TGTGCCAGCAGCGTAGTGGGCGGGAGAGGGATGGAGACCCAGTACTTC. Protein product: CASSVVGGRGMETQYF.

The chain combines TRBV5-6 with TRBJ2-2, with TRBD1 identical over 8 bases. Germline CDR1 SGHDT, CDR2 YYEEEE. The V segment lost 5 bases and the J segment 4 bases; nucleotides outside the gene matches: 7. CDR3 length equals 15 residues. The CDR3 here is CASRGQGRVTGELFF. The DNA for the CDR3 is TGTGCCAGCAGAGGACAGGGTCGGGTCACCGGGGAGCTGTTTTTT.

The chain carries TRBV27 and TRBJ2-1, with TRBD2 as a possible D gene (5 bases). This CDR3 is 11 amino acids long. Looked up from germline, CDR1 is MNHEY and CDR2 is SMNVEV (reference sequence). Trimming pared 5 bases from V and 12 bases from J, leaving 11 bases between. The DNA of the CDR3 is TGTGCCAGCAGTCGAGGACTCAGGCAGTTCTTC. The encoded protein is CASSRGLRQFF.

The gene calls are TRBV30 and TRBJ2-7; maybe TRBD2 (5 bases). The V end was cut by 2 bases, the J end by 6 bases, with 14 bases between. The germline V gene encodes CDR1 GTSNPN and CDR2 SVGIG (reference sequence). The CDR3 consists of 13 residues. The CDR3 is CAWSRILRVEQYF. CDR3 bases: TGTGCCTGGAGTCGGATACTGAGGGTCGAGCAGTACTTC.

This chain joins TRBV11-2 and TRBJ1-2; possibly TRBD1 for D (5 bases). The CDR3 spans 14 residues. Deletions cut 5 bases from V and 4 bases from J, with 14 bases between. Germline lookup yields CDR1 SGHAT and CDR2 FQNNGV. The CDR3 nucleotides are TGTGCCAGCAGCCTCGAGGGAGGGGTCTATGGCTACACCTTC. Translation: CASSLEGGVYGYTF. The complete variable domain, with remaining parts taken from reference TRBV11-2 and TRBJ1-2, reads EAGVAQSPRYKIIEKRQSVAFWCNPISGHATLYWYQQILGQGPKLLIQFQNNGVVDDSQLPKDRFSAERLKGVDSTLKIQPAKLEDSAVYLCASSLEGGVYGYTFGSGTRLTVV.

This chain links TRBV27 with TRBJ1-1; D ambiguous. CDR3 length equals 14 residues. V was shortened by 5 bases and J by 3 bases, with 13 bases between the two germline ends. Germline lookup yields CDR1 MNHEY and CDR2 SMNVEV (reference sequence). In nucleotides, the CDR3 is TGTGCCAGCAGTGTGCGCTACGCGGACACTGAAGCTTTCTTT. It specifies CASSVRYADTEAFF.

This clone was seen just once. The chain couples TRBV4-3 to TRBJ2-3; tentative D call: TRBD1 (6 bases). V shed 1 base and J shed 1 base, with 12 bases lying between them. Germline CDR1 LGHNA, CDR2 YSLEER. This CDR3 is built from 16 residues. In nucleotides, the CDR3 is TGCGCCAGCAGCCAAGTCGCCAACAGGGGCACAGATACGCAGTATTTT. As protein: CASSQVANRGTDTQYF.

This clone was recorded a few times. The DNA of the CDR3 is TGTGCCAGCAGCTTGGAAGGGGCCAGCTCTGGGGCCAACGTCCTGACTTTC. It is translated as CASSLEGASSGANVLTF. This chain joins TRBV5-5 and TRBJ2-6; possibly TRBD1 for D (5 bases). Trimming took 0 bases from V and 0 from J, leaving 10 bases between them. The CDR3 has 17 residues. The germline gives CDR1 SGHKS, CDR2 YYEKEE (reference sequence).

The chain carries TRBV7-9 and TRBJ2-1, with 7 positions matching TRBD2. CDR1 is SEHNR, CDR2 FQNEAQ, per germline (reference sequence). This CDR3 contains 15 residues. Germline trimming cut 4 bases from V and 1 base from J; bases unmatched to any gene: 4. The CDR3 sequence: CASSSGAGSYNEQFF. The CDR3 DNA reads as TGTGCCAGCAGCTCTGGAGCGGGATCCTACAATGAGCAGTTCTTC.